This TCR beta chain derives from a study of shared clonotypes between healthy human individuals. Study-wide findings and caveats: Among donors, clonotype sharing was expected to be affected by sequencing depth. Around 4.9% of naive CD4 clonotypes were shared across four donors. Lower generation probabilities were found for non-shared clonotypes than for those shared by all four donors.

Remarks on this clone: The antigen is unknown. The sample has other DNA sequences that encode this CDR3 too.

The germline V gene has CDR1 SGHRS and CDR2 YFSETQ. V was cut by 0 bases and J by 4 bases, with 5 bases left in between. The CDR3 spans 12 residues. Assay: immunoSEQ multiplex PCR; the TCRdb copy retains only in-frame clones and omits some. The sample lists about 2.4 million clones, 80% to 95% occurring once. This receptor was obtained from a man younger than 35 in good health. Some clones in this sample may be carry-over from other donors' samples. V and J are TRBV5-1 and TRBJ2-7; D might be TRBD2 (5 bases). Sequenced material: naive CD4+ T cells from PBMCs. Subset noted: CD45RA+ positively selected. The CDR3: CASSLGGYEQYF. The CDR3 region has the DNA TGCGCCAGCAGCTTGGGAGGGTACGAGCAGTACTTC.